The source of this T cell receptor beta chain is a study of CD8+CD57+ T cells in acquired aplastic anemia. About the research overall: Roughly 3.1 ug was the average amount of DNA from sorted CD4+ and CD8+ cells.

TCR beta VDJ combinations and CDR3 sequences were profiled from genomic DNA. TCRdb itself ran the reads through MiXCR, one entry per CDR3 protein. Found here are about 240,000 distinct CDR3 sequences, more than 40% of them singletons; the top ten hold over 7.5%. Study observations and caveats: Patients shared about 30 CD8+ CDR3 sequences with controls.

Individuals selected for sequencing had exhibited CD8+CD57+ cell expansion on flow cytometry. The CDR3 sequence is 12 residues long. Germline-derived CDR1 and CDR2 are SQVTM and ANQGSEA. Deletions cut 5 bases from V and 4 bases from J, with 11 bases between. Comments on this clonotype: Antigen: not known.

The sequence derives from a human donor with aplastic anemia. The chain uses TRBV29-1 and TRBJ1-2; D is undetermined. The sample comprised sorted CD4+, CD8+, or CD8+CD57+ T cells (not recorded which) from PBMCs. The CDR3 sequence is CSVSTSGYGYTF. The CDR3 bases are TGCAGCGTTTCGACGAGCGGCTATGGCTACACCTTC.